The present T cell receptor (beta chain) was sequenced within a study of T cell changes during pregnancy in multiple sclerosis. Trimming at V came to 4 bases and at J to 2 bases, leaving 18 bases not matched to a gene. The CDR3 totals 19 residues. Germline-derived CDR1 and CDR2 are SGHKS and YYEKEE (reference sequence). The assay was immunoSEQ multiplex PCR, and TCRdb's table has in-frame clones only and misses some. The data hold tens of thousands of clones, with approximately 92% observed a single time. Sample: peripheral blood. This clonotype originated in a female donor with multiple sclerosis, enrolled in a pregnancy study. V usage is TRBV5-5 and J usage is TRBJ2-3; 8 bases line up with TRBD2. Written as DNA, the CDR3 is TGTGCCAGCAGCCCCCGGGGGCGGGAGGCCCGCACAGACACAGATACGCAGTATTTT. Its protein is CASSPRGREARTDTDTQYF.